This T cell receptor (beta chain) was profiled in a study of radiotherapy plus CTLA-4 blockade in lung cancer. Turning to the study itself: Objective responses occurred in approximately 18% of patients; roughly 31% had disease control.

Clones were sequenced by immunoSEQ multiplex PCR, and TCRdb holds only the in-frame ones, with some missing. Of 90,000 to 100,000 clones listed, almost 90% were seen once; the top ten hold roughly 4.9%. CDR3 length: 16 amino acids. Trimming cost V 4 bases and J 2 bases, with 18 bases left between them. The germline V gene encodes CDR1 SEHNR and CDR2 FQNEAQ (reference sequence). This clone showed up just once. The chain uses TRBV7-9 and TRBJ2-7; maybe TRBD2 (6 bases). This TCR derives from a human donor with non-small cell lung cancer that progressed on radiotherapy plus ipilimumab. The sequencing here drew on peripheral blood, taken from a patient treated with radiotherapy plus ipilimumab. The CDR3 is CASSWPGVLAPYEQYF. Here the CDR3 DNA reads TGTGCCAGCAGCTGGCCTGGGGTGCTAGCGCCCTACGAGCAGTACTTC.